The TCR beta chain described here comes from a study of T cells in Graves' hyperthyroidism and ophthalmopathy. Study summary: Peripheral blood was obtained at initial diagnosis, preceding any treatment. Overall study results and limits: Blood samples included most of the expanded thyroid clonotypes exceeding 0.001.

10 ml of fresh peripheral blood supplied the PBMCs. The V and J ends lost 5 bases and 3 bases respectively, with 11 bases between them. The CDR3 is made up of 13 amino acids. Germline V gene lookup returns CDR1 SGHVS and CDR2 FQNEAQ. The table lists this clonotype with many counts. Its antigen is not known. Amplification of TCR beta CDR3 regions used RNA as the template. Using the HTBI primer set, a first-round RT-PCR was run on the TCR CDR3. TCRdb re-derived calls from the multiplex PCR reads in MiXCR, one entry per CDR3 protein. The data hold around 280,000 distinct CDR3 sequences, with approximately 15% observed a single time.

The source is a middle-aged woman with Graves' hyperthyroidism. The chain couples TRBV7-8 to TRBJ2-7; D is perhaps TRBD1 or TRBD2 (5 bases each). Sequencing was carried out using blood. The CDR3 sequence: CASSMGPNYEQYF. The CDR3 DNA reads TGTGCCAGCAGCATGGGACCGAACTACGAGCAGTACTTC.